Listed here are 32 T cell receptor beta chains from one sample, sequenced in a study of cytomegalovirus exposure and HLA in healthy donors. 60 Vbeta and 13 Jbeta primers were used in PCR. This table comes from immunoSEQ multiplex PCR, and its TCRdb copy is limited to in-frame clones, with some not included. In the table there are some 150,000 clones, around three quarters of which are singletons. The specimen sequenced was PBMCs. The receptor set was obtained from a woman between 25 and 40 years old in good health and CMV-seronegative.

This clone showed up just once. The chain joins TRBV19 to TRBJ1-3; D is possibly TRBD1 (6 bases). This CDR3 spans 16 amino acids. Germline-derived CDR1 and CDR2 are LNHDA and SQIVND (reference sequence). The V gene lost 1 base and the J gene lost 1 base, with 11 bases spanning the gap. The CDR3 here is CASSIGAGASGNTIYF. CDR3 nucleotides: TGTGCCAGTAGTATAGGGGCAGGGGCGTCTGGAAACACCATATATTTT.

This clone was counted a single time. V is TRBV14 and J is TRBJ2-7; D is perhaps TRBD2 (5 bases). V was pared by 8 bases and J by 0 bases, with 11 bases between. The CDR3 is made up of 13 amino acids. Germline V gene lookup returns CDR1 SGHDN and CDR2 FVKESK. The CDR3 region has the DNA TGTGCCAGCGGAAAACTAGGCTCCTACGAGCAGTACTTC. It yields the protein CASGKLGSYEQYF. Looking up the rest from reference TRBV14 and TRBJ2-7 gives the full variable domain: EAGVTQFPSHSVIEKGQTVTLRCDPISGHDNLYWYRRVMGKEIKFLLHFVKESKQDESGMPNNRFLAERTGGTYSTLKVQPAELEDSGVYFCASGKLGSYEQYFGPGTRLTVT.

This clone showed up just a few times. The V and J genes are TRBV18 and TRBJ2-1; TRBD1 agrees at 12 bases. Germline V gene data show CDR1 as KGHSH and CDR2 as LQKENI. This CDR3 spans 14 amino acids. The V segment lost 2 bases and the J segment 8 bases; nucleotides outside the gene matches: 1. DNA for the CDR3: TGTGCCAGCTCACCAGGGACAGGGGGCGATGAGCAGTTCTTC. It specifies CASSPGTGGDEQFF.

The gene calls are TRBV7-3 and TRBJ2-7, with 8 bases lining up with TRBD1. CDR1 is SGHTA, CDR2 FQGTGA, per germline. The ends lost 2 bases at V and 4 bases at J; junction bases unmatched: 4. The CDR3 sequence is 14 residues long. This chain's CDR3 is CASSLFGQGYEQYF. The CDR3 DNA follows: TGTGCCAGCAGCTTATTTGGACAGGGATACGAGCAGTACTTC.

The CDR3 sequence is CASSLQGRGSTEAFF. Here the CDR3 DNA reads TGTGCCAGCAGCCTCCAGGGCCGGGGGAGCACTGAAGCTTTCTTT. This chain links TRBV9 with TRBJ1-1, with D possibly matching TRBD1 (5 bases). The CDR3 is 15 residues long. CDR1 SGDLS and CDR2 YYNGEE come from the germline V gene. With 4 bases removed from V and 4 bases from J, the gap between germline ends came to 17 bases. The whole variable domain, remainder taken from reference TRBV9 and TRBJ1-1, is DSGVTQTPKHLITATGQRVTLRCSPRSGDLSVYWYQQSLDQGLQFLIQYYNGEERAKGNILERFSAQQFPDLHSELNLSSLELGDSALYFCASSLQGRGSTEAFFGQGTRLTVV.

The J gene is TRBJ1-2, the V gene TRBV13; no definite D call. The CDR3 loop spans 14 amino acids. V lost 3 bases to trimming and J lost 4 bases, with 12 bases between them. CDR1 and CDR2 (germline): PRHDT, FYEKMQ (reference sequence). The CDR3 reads CASSFPAGIYGYTF. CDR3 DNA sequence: TGTGCCAGCAGCTTCCCAGCAGGAATCTATGGCTACACCTTC.

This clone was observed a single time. CDR3 sequence reads: CASSEGNRATDTQYF. The CDR3 region has the DNA TGTGCCAGCAGTGAGGGAAACAGGGCCACAGATACGCAGTATTTT. The chain employs TRBV6-1 and TRBJ2-3; D is possibly TRBD1 (6 bases). In germline, CDR1 is MNHNS, CDR2 SASEGT. This CDR3 is 15 amino acids long. V lost 3 bases to trimming and J lost 2 bases, with 12 bases between them.

CDR3 protein: CASGVTGAYEQYF. The CDR3 DNA reads as TGTGCCAGCGGAGTGACAGGGGCCTACGAGCAGTACTTC. V and J are TRBV28 and TRBJ2-7, with 8 bases matching TRBD1. J was trimmed by 2 bases and V by 8 bases; bases with no gene match: 5. Germline CDR1 and CDR2: MDHEN and SYDVKM. The CDR3 sequence is 13 residues long.

In nucleotides, the CDR3 is TGTGCCAGCAGTCCAGGACAGAGCTACGAGCAGTACTTC. It codes for CASSPGQSYEQYF. This chain connects TRBV6-6 to TRBJ2-7; D may be TRBD1 (6 bases). V was pared by 5 bases and J by 3 bases, with 11 bases between. Per germline, CDR1 MNHNY and CDR2 SVGAGI (reference sequence). The CDR3 has 13 amino acids.

DNA of the CDR3: TGTGCCAGCAGCTCATCTAGCGGGAGTCTGAATGAGCAGTTCTTC. Translation gives CASSSSSGSLNEQFF. The chain joins TRBV7-3 to TRBJ2-1, with 10 nucleotides matching TRBD2. Trimming cost V 4 bases and J 7 bases; bases outside gene matches: 7. Germline lookup yields CDR1 SGHTA and CDR2 FQGTGA. The CDR3 has 15 residues.

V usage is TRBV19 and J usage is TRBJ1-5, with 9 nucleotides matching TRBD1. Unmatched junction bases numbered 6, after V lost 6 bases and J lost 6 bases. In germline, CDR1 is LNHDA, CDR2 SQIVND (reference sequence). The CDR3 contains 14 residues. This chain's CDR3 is CASSIRDRAQPQHF. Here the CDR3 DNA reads TGTGCCAGTAGCATCCGGGACAGGGCTCAGCCCCAGCATTTT.

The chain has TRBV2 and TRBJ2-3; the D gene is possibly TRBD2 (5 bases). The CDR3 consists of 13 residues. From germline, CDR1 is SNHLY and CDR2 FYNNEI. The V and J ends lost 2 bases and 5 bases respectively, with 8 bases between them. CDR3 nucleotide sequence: TGTGCCAGCAGTGAACCCGCGGGAGATACGCAGTATTTT. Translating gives CASSEPAGDTQYF.

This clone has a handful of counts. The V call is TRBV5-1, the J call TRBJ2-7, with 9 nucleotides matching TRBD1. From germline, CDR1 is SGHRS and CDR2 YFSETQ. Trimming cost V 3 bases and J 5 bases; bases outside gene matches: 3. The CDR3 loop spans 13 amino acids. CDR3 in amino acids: CASSWDRANEQYF. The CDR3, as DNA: TGCGCCAGCAGCTGGGACAGGGCCAACGAGCAGTACTTC.

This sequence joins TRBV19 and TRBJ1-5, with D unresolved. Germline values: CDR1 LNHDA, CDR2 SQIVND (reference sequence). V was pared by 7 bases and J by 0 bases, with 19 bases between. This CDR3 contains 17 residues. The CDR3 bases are TGTGCCAGTAATGTGGGCCTTGACCTCTATAGCAATCAGCCCCAGCATTTT. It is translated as CASNVGLDLYSNQPQHF.

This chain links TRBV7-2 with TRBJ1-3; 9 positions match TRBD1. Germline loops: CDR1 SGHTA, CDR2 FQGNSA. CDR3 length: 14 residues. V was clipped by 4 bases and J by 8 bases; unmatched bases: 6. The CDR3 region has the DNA TGTGCCAGCAGCTCCCCGGGACAGGGAGACACCATATATTTT. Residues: CASSSPGQGDTIYF.

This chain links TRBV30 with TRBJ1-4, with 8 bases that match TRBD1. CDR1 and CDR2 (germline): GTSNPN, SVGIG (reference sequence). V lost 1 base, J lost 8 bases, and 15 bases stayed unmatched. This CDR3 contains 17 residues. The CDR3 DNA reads TGTGCCTGGAGTGGTGCGGACAGGGAAATCGGAGGAGAAAAACTGTTTTTT. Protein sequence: CAWSGADREIGGEKLFF.

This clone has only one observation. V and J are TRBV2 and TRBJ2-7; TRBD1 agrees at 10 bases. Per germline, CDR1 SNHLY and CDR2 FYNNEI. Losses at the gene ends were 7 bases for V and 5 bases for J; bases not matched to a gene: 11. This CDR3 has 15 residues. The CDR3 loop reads CASTNPGQGKNEQYF. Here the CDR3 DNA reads TGTGCCAGCACTAACCCGGGACAGGGGAAGAACGAGCAGTACTTC.

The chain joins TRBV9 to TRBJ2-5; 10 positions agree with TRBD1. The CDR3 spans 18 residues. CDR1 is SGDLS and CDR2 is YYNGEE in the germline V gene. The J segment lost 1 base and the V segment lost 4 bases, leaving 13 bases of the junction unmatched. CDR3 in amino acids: CASSPRYDRGRPQETQYF. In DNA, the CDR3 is TGTGCCAGCAGCCCCCGATATGACAGGGGGCGGCCCCAAGAGACCCAGTACTTC.

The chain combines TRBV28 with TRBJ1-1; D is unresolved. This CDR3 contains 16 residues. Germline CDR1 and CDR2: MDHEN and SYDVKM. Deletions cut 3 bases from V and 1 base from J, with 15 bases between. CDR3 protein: CASSLIREARNTEAFF. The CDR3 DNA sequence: TGTGCCAGCAGTTTGATCCGGGAGGCGAGGAACACTGAAGCTTTCTTT.

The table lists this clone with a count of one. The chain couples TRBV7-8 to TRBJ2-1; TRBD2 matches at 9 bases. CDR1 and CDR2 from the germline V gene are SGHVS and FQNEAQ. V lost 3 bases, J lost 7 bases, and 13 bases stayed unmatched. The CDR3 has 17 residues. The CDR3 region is CASSFSGSGRFLNEQFF. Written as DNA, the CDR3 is TGTGCCAGCAGCTTCTCGGGTAGCGGGAGATTTTTAAATGAGCAGTTCTTC. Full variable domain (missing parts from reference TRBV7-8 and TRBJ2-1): GAGVSQSPRYKVAKRGQDVALRCDPISGHVSLFWYQQALGQGPEFLTYFQNEAQLDKSGLPSDRFFAERPEGSVSTLKIQRTQQEDSAVYLCASSFSGSGRFLNEQFFGPGTRLTVL.

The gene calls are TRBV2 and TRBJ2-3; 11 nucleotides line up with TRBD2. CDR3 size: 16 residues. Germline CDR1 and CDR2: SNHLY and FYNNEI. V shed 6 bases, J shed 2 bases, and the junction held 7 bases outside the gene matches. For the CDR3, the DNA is TGTGCCAGCAGGATCCGACTAGCGGGATTCACAGATACGCAGTATTTT. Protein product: CASRIRLAGFTDTQYF.

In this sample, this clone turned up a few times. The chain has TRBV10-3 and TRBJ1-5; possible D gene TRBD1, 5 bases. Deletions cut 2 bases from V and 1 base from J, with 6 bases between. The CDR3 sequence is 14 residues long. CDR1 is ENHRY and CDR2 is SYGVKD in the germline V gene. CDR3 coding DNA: TGTGCCATCAGTGAGAGACAGAGCAATCAGCCCCAGCATTTT. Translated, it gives CAISERQSNQPQHF.

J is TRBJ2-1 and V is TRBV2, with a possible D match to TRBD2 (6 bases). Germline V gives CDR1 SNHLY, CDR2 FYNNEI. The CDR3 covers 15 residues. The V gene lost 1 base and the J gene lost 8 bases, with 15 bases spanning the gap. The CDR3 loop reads CASSEGAGTWYEQFF. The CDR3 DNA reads TGTGCCAGCAGTGAAGGGGCGGGAACCTGGTATGAGCAGTTCTTC.

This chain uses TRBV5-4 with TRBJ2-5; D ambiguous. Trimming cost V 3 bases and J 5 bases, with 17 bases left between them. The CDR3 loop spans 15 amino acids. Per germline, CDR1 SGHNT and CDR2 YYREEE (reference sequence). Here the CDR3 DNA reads TGTGCCAGCAGCTATAACCCTAGGAGCATCGAGACCCAGTACTTC. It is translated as CASSYNPRSIETQYF.

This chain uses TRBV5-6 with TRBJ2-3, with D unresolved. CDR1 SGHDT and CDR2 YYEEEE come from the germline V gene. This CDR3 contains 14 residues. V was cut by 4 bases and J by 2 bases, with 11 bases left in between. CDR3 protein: CASSPGVTTDTQYF. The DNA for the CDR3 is TGTGCCAGCAGCCCGGGTGTTACCACAGATACGCAGTATTTT.

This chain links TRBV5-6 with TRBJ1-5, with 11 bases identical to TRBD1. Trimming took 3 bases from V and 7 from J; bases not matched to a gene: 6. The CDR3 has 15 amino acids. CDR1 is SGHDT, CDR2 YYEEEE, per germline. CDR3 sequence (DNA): TGTGCCAGCAGCTCACTGAGGACAGGGGGCCAGCCCCAGCATTTT. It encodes CASSSLRTGGQPQHF.

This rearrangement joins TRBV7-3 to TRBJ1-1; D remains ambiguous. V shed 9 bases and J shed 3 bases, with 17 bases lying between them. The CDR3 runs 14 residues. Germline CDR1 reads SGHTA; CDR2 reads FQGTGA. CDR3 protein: CARTVGVNYTEAFF. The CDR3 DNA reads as TGTGCCAGGACTGTGGGAGTTAACTACACTGAAGCTTTCTTT.

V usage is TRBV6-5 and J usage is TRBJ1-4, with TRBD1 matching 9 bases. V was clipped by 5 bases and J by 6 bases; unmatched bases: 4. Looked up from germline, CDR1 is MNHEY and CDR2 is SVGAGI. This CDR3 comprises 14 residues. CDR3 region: CASSRTGEDEKLFF. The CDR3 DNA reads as TGTGCCAGCAGTCGGACAGGGGAAGATGAAAAACTGTTTTTT.

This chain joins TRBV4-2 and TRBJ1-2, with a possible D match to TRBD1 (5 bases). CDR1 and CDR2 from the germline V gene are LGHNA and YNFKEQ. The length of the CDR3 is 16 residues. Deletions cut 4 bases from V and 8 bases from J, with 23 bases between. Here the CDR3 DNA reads TGTGCCAGCAGCCTAAGTGGGGAGGGACGGAATGGCGGCTACACCTTC. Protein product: CASSLSGEGRNGGYTF.

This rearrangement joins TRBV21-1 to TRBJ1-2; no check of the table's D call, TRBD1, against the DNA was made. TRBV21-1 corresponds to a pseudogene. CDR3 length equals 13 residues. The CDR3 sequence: CASDGQNRRGYTF. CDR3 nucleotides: TGTGCCAGCGACGGACAGAACCGGCGTGGCTACACCTTC.

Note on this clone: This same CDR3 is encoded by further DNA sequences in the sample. The DNA of the CDR3 is TGTGCCAGCTCCTCCGGGGGAACTGAAGCTTTCTTT. This sequence encodes CASSSGGTEAFF. The V gene is TRBV2, the J gene TRBJ1-1; a possible D gene is TRBD1 (5 bases). CDR1 and CDR2 (germline): SNHLY, FYNNEI. The CDR3 is made up of 12 amino acids. Trimming left V 8 bases short and J 5 bases short, with 12 bases between.

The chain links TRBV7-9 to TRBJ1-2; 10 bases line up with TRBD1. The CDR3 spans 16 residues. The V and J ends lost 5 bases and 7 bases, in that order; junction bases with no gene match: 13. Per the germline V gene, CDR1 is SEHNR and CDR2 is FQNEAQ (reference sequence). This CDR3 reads CASSPVTGGEVGGYTF. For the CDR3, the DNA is TGTGCCAGCAGCCCGGTGACAGGGGGCGAGGTCGGTGGCTACACCTTC.